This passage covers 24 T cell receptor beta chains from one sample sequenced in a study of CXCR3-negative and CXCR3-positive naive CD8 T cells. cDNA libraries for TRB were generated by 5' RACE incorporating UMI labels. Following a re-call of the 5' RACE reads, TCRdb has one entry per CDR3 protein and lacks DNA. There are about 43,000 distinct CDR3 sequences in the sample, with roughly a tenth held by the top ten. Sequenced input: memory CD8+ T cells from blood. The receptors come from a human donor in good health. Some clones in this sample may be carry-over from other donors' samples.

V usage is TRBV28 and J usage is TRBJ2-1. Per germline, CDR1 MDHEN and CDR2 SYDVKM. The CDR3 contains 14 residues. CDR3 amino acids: CASSYRLSYNEQFF.

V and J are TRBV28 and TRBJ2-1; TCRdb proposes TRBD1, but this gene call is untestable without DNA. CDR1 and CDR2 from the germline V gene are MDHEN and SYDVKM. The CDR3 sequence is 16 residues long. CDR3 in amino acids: CASSLVLRGLRNEQFF.

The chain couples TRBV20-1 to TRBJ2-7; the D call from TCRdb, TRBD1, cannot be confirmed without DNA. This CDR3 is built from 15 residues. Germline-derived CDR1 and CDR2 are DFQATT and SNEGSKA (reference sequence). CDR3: CSAMWPGQGSYEQYF.

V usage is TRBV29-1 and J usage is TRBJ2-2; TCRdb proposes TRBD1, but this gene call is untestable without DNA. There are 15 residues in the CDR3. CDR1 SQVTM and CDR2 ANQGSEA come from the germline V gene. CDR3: CSVEDPHRETGELFF.

Here the CDR3 reads CAIPGTGFNEQFF. The gene calls are TRBV10-3 and TRBJ2-1; lacking DNA, the TRBD1 call made by TCRdb goes unchecked. Per the germline V gene, CDR1 is ENHRY and CDR2 is SYGVKD. The CDR3 has 13 residues.

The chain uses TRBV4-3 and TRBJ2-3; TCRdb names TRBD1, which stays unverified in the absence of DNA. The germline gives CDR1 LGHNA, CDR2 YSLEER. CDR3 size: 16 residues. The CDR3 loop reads CASSQERKGSTDTQYF.

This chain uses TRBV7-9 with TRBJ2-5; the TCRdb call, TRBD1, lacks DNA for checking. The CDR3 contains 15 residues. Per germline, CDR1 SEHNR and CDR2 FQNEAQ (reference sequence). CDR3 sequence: CASSLRGQGRETQYF. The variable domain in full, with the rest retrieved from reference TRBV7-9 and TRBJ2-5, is DTGVSQNPRHKITKRGQNVTFRCDPISEHNRLYWYRQTLGQGPEFLTYFQNEAQLEKSRLLSDRFSAERPKGSFSTLEIQRTEQGDSAMYLCASSLRGQGRETQYFGPGTRLLVL.

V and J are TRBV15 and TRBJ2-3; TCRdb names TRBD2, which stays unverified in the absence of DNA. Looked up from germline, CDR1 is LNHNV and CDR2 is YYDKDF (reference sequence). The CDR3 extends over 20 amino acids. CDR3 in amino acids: CATSSPTSGGAEDFTDTQYF.

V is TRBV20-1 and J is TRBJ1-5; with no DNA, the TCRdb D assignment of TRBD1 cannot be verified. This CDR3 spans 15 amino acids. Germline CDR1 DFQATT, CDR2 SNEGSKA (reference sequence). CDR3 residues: CSAVYPGQINQPQHF.

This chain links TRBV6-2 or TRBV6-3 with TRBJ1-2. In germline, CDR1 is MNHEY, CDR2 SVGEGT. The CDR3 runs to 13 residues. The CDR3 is CASSLTVADGYTF.

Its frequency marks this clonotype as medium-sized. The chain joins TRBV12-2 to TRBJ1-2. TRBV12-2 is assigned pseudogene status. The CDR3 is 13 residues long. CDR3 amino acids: CASRLTTNYGYTF.

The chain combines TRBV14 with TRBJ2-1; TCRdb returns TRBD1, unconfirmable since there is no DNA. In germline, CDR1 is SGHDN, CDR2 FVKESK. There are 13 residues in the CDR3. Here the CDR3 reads CASSQAETGTGFF.

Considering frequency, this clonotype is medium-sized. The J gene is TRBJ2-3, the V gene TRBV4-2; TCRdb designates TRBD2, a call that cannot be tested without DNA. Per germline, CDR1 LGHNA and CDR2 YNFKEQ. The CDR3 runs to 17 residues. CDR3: CASSHLMEPSSTDTQYF.

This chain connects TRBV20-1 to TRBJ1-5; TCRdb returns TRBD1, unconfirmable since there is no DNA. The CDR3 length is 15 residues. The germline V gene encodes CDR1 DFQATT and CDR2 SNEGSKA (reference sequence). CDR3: CSAADRPYSNQPQHF.

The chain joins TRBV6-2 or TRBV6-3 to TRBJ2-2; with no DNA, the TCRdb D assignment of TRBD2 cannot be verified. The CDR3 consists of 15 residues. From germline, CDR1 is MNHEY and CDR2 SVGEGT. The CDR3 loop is CASSYSGGDTGELFF.

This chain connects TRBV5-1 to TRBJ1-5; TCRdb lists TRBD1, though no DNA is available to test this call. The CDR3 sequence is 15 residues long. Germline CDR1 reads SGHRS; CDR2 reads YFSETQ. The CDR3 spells CASRAGAGSNQPQHF.

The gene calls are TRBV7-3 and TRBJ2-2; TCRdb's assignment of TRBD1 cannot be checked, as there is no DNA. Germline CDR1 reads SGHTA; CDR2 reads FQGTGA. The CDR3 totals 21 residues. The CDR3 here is CASSLFSSGTGLPLNTGELFF.

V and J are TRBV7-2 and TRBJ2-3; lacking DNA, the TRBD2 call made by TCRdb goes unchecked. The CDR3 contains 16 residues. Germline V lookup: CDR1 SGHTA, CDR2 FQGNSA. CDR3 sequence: CASSSLAGGLGDTQYF.

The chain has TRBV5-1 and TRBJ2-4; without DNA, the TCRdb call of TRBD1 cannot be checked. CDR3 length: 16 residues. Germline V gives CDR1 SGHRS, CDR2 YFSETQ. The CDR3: CASSFRAGNPKNIQYF.

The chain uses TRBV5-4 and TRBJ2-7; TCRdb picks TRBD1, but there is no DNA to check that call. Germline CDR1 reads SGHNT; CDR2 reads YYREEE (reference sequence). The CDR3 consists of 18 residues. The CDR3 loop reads CARPCLNMGTGVSYEQYF.

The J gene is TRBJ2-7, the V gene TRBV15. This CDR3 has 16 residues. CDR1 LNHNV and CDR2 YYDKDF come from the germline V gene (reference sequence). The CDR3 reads CATSRDSADSSYEQYF.

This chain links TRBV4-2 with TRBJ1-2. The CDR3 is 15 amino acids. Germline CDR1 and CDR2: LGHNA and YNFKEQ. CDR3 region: CASSQTASGVYGYTF.

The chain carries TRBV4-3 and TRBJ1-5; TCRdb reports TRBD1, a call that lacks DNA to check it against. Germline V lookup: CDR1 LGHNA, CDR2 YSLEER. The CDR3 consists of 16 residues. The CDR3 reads CASSQAAGKGGQPQHF.

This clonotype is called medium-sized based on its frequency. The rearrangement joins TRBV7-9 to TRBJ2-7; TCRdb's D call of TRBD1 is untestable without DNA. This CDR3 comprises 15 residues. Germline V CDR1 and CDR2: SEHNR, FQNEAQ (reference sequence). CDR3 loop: CASSSGTGTRWEQYF.